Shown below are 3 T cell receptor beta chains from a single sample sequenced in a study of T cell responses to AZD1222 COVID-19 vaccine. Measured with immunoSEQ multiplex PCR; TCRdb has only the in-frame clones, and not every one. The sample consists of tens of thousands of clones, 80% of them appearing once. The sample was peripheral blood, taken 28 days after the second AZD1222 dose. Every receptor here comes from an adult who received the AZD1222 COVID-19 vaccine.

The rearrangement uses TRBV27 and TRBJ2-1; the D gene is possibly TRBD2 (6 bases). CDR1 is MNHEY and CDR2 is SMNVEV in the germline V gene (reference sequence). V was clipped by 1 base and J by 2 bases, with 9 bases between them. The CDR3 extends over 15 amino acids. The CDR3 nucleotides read TGTGCCAGCAGTTTATACGGGAGTGCCTACAATGAGCAGTTCTTC. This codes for CASSLYGSAYNEQFF.

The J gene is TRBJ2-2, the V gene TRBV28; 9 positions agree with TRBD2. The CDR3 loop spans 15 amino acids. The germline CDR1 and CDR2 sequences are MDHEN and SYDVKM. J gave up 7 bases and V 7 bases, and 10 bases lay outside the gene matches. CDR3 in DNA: TGTGCCAGCACACGGGGCAGGCGGGAGGGCGGGGAGCTGTTTTTT. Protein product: CASTRGRREGGELFF.

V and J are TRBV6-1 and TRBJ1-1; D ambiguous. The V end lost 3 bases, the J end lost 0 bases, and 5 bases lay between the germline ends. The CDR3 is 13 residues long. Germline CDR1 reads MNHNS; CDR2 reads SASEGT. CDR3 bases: TGTGCCAGCAGTGAGGGCTTGAACACTGAAGCTTTCTTT. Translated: CASSEGLNTEAFF.